The entry that follows covers one TCR beta chain sequence. No antigen is known for it. The data are from a study of blood T cells in healthy people across ages. General study results and limits: When one million T cells were used, diversity estimates were thought to be underestimates. There were more naive CD4+ cells and higher diversity in long-lived donors than in aged donors. Age brought a roughly linear fall in TCR beta diversity measured per million T cells.

This CDR3 has 13 amino acids. V was shortened by 5 bases and J by 8 bases, with 13 bases between the two germline ends. With a J-beta primer mix and a sample-barcoded 5' primer, a second PCR ran roughly 6 to 11 cycles. TCRdb called the 5' RACE reads again in MiXCR, with one record for every CDR3 protein. The sample has 1,300,000 or so distinct CDR3 sequences, almost 60% seen once. The amount of total RNA extracted per sample was at least 5.5 micrograms. The chain joins TRBV12-3 or TRBV12-4 to TRBJ2-1; the D call may be TRBD1 or TRBD2 (5 bases each). This TCR came from a man younger than 30 in good health. Sequencing was carried out using blood. The CDR3 region is CASSLGTDDEQFF. In DNA form, the CDR3 reads TGTGCCAGCAGTCTCGGGACCGATGATGAGCAGTTCTTC.